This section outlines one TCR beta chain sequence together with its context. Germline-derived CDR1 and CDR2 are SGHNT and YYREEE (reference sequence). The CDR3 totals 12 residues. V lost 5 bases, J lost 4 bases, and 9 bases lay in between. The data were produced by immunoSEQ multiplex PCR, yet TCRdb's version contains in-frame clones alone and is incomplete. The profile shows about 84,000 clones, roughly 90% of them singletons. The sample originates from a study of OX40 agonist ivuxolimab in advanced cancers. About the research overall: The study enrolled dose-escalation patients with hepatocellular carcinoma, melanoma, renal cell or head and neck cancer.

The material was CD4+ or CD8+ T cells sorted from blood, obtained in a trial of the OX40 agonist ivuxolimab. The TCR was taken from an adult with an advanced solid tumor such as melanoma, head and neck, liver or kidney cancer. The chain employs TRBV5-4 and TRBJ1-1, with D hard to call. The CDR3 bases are TGTGCCAGCAGGGCTGGTCCCACTGAAGCTTTCTTT. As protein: CASRAGPTEAFF. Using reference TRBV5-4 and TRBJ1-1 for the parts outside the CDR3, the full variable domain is ETGVTQSPTHLIKTRGQQVTLRCSSQSGHNTVSWYQQALGQGPQFIFQYYREEENGRGNFPPRFSGLQFPNYSSELNVNALELDDSALYLCASRAGPTEAFFGQGTRLTVV.